The rows below give T cell receptor beta chains drawn from one sample of a study of blood T cell repertoires in COVID-19. Sequencing used immunoSEQ multiplex PCR; TCRdb keeps in-frame clones, though not all of them. Of about 100,000 clones listed, about nine tenths were seen once; the top ten hold approximately 2%. Sequenced input: peripheral blood. These receptors came from a man aged 45-65 years with active COVID-19. The CDR3 runs from the conserved cysteine through the conserved F or W. The order of the fields is D gene, J gene, V gene, clone size, CDR3 protein, CDR3 DNA. The D gene is left open where the match is weak. Where a row states a size, it is once, few, many or the class of an expanded clone; other rows omit it.

D gene: .; J gene: TRBJ2-3; V gene: TRBV25-1; clone size: .; CDR3 protein: CASSEPQTVTDTQYF; CDR3 DNA: TGTGCCAGCAGTGAACCGCAGACTGTCACAGATACGCAGTATTTT
D gene: .; J gene: TRBJ2-7; V gene: TRBV7-2; clone size: .; CDR3 protein: CASSLMTVGEQYF; CDR3 DNA: TGTGCCAGCAGCCTCATGACAGTAGGCGAGCAGTACTTC
D gene: TRBD2; J gene: TRBJ2-3; V gene: TRBV11-2; clone size: .; CDR3 protein: CASSSQAGGLKGSQYF; CDR3 DNA: TGTGCCAGCAGCTCGCAAGCGGGGGGACTCAAGGGGTCGCAGTATTTT
D gene: .; J gene: TRBJ2-3; V gene: TRBV5-4; clone size: once; CDR3 protein: CASSLESAGRGDTQYF; CDR3 DNA: TGTGCCAGCAGCTTGGAATCTGCGGGCAGGGGAGATACGCAGTATTTT
D gene: TRBD2; J gene: TRBJ2-3; V gene: TRBV5-1; clone size: .; CDR3 protein: CASSLAGGSSDTQYF; CDR3 DNA: TGCGCCAGCAGCTTGGCTGGCGGGAGCTCAGATACGCAGTATTTT
D gene: .; J gene: TRBJ1-2; V gene: TRBV18; clone size: .; CDR3 protein: CASSPDRNYGYTF; CDR3 DNA: TGTGCCAGCTCACCGGACAGAAACTATGGCTACACCTTC
D gene: TRBD2; J gene: TRBJ2-1; V gene: TRBV7-3; clone size: .; CDR3 protein: CASSSGLAGSNEQFF; CDR3 DNA: TGTGCCAGCAGCTCTGGACTAGCGGGCTCCAATGAGCAGTTCTTC
D gene: TRBD1; J gene: TRBJ2-2; V gene: TRBV2; clone size: once; CDR3 protein: CASQDRENTGELFF; CDR3 DNA: TGTGCCAGCCAGGACAGGGAGAACACCGGGGAGCTGTTTTTT
D gene: .; J gene: TRBJ2-1; V gene: TRBV10-3; clone size: .; CDR3 protein: CAISSGQMVEQFF; CDR3 DNA: TGTGCCATCAGTAGCGGTCAAATGGTTGAGCAGTTCTTC
D gene: TRBD1; J gene: TRBJ2-7; V gene: TRBV6-5; clone size: .; CDR3 protein: CASTLTGSSYEQYF; CDR3 DNA: TGTGCCAGCACCCTGACAGGGAGCTCCTACGAGCAGTACTTC